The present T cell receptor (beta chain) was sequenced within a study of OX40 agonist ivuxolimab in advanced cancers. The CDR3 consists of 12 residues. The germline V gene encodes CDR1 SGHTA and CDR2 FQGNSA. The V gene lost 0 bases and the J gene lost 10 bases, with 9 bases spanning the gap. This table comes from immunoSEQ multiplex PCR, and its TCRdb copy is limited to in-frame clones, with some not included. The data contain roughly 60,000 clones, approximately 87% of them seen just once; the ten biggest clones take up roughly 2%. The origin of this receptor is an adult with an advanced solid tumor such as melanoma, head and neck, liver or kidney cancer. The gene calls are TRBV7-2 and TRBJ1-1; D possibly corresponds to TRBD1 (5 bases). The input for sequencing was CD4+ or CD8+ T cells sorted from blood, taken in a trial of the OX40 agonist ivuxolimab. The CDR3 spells CASSLAGGGAFF. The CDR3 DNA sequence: TGTGCCAGCAGCTTAGCGGGTGGGGGAGCTTTCTTT.